This TCR beta chain was sequenced in a study of T cells after yellow fever vaccination. Whole-study context: SMART-Seq v4 Ultra Low Input prepared the low-cell-number fractions.

In TCRdb, the 5' RACE reads were re-called with MiXCR into one record per CDR3 protein. The sample has 250,000 to 350,000 distinct CDR3 sequences; 3.5% to 4.5% are singletons. V trimming: 7 bases; J trimming: 0 bases; junction bases outside the gene matches: 9. CDR1 is DFQATT, CDR2 SNEGSKA, per germline (reference sequence). The CDR3 length is 15 residues. Findings and caveats of the study: The booster response re-showed most primary clones: 96% CD4, around 87% CD8.

This clonotype was detected ten times or more. The target antigen is unknown. This sequence was found in a man aged 18 to 30 who received the YFV17D yellow fever vaccine. The sequencing used PBMCs, collected 15 days after the yellow fever booster vaccination. The chain recombines TRBV20-1 with TRBJ2-3, with 8 bases identical to TRBD2. CDR3: CSVPPSGGSTDTQYF. CDR3 nucleotide sequence: TGCAGTGTCCCACCAAGCGGGGGTAGCACAGATACGCAGTATTTT.